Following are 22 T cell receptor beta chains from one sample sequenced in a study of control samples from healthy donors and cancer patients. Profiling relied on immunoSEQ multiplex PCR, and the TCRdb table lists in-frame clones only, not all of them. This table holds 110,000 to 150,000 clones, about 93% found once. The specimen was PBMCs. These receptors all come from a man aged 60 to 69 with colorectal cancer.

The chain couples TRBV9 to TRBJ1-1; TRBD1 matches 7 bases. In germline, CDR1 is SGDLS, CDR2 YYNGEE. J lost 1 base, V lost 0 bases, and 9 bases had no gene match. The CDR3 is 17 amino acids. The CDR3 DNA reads TGTGCCAGCAGCGTAGATTTGAGGGGGCGAGAGAACACTGAAGCTTTCTTT. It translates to CASSVDLRGRENTEAFF.

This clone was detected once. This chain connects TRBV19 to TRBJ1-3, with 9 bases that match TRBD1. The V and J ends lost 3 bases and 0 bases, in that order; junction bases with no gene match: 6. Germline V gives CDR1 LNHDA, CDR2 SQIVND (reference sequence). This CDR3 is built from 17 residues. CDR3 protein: CASSMRGQGISGNTIYF. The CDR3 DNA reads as TGTGCCAGTAGTATGCGGGGACAGGGAATCTCTGGAAACACCATATATTTT.

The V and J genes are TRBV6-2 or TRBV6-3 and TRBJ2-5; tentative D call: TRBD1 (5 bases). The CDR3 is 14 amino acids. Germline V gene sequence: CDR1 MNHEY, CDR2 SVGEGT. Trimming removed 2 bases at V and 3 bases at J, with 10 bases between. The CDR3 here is CASSYGAAKETQYF. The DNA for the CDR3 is TGTGCCAGCAGTTACGGGGCAGCGAAAGAGACCCAGTACTTC.

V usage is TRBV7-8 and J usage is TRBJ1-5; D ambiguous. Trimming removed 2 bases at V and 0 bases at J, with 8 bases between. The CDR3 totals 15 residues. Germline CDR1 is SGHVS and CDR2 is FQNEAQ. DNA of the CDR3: TGTGCCAGCAGCTTAAGGACCCATAGCAATCAGCCCCAGCATTTT. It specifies CASSLRTHSNQPQHF.

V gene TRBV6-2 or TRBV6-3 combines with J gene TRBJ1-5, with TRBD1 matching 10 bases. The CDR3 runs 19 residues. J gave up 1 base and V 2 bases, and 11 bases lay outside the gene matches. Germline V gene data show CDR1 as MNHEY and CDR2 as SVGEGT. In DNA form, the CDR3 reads TGTGCCAGCAGTTACAGACTCGACAGGGGGCTTGAAAGCAATCAGCCCCAGCATTTT. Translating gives CASSYRLDRGLESNQPQHF.

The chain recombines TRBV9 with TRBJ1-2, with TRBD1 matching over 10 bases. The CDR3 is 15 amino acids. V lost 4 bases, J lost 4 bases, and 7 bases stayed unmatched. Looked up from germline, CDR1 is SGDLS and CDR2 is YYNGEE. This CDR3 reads CASSPQDRGTYGYTF. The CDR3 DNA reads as TGTGCCAGCAGCCCCCAGGACAGGGGGACCTATGGCTACACCTTC. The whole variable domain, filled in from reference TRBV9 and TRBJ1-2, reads DSGVTQTPKHLITATGQRVTLRCSPRSGDLSVYWYQQSLDQGLQFLIQYYNGEERAKGNILERFSAQQFPDLHSELNLSSLELGDSALYFCASSPQDRGTYGYTFGSGTRLTVV.

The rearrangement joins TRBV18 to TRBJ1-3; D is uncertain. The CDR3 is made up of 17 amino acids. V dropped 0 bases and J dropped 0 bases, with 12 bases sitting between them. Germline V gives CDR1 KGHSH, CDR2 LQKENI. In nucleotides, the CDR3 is TGTGCCAGCTCACCACCAAGAGGGAAGAGCTCTGGAAACACCATATATTTT. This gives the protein CASSPPRGKSSGNTIYF.

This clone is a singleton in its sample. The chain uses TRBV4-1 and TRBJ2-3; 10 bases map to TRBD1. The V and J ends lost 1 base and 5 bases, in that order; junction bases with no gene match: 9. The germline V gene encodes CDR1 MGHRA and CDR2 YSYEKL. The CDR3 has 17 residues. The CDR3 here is CASSQVPTGGIGDTQYF. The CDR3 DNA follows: TGCGCCAGCAGCCAAGTCCCGACAGGGGGCATTGGAGATACGCAGTATTTT.

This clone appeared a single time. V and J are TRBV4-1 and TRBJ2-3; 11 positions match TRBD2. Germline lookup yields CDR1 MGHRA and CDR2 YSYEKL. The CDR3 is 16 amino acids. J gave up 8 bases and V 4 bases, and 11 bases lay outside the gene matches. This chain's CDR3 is CASSPGVAGGPGTQYF. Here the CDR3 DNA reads TGCGCCAGCAGCCCCGGGGTAGCGGGGGGGCCGGGTACGCAGTATTTT.

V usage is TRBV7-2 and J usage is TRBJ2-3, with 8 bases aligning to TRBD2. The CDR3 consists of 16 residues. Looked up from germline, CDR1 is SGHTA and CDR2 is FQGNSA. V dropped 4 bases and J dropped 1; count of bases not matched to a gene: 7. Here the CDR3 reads CASSSYSGVGTDTQYF. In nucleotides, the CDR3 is TGTGCCAGCAGCTCTTATAGCGGGGTGGGCACAGATACGCAGTATTTT. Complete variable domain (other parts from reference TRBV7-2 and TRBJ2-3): GAGVSQSPSNKVTEKGKDVELRCDPISGHTALYWYRQSLGQGLEFLIYFQGNSAPDKSGLPSDRFSAERTGGSVSTLTIQRTQQEDSAVYLCASSSYSGVGTDTQYFGPGTRLTVL.

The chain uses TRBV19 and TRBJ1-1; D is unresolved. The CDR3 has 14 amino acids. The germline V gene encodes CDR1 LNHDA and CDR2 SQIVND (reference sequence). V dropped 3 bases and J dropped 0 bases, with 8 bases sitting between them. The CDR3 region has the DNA TGTGCCAGTAGTATGGCACGGCTGAACACTGAAGCTTTCTTT. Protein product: CASSMARLNTEAFF.

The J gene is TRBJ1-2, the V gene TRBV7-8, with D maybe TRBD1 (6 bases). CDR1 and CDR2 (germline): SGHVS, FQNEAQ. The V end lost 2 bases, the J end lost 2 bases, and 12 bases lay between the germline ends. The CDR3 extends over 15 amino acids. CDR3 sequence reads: CASSLLPDSNYGYTF. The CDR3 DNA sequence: TGTGCCAGCAGCTTATTGCCGGACAGCAACTATGGCTACACCTTC.

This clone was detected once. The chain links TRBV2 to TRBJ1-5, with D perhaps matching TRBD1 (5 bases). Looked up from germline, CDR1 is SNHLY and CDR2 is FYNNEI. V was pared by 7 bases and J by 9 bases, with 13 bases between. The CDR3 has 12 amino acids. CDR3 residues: CASKLPRGPQHF. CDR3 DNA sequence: TGTGCCAGCAAGCTCCCGAGGGGGCCCCAGCATTTT.

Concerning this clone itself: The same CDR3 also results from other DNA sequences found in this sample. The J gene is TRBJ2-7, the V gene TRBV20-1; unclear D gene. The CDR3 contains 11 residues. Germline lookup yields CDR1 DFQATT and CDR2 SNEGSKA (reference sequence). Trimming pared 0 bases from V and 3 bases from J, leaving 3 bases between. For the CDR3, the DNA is TGCAGTGCTAGAGATAGCTACGAGCAGTACTTC. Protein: CSARDSYEQYF.

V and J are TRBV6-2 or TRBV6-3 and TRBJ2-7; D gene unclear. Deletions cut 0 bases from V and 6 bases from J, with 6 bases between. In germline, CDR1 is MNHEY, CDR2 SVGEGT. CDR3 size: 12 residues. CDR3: CASSYSILEQYF. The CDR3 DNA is TGTGCCAGCAGTTACTCGATACTCGAGCAGTACTTC.

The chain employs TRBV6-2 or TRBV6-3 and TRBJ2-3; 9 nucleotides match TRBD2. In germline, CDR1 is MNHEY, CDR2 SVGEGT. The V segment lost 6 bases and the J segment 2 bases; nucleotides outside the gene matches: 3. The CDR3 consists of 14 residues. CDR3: CASRPSGDTDTQYF. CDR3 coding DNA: TGTGCCAGCAGGCCTAGCGGGGACACAGATACGCAGTATTTT.

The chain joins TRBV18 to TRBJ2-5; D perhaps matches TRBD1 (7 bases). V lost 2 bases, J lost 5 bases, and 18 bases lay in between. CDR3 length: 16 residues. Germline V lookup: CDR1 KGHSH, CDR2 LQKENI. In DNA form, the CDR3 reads TGTGCCAGCTCACCAATCAGGGGGGCGCAAGGGGAGACCCAGTACTTC. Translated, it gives CASSPIRGAQGETQYF.

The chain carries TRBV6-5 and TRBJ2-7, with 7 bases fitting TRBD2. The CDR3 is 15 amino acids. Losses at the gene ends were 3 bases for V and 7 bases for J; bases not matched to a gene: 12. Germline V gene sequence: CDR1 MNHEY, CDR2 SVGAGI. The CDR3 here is CASSYGRGILGEQYF. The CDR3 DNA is TGTGCCAGCAGTTATGGGCGGGGGATCCTTGGGGAGCAGTACTTC.

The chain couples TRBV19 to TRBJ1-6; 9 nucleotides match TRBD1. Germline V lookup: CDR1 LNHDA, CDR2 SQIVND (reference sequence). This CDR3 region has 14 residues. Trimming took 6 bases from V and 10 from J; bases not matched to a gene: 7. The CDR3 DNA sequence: TGTGCCAGTAGCATTGGGACAGGGAACTCACCCCTCCACTTT. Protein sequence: CASSIGTGNSPLHF.

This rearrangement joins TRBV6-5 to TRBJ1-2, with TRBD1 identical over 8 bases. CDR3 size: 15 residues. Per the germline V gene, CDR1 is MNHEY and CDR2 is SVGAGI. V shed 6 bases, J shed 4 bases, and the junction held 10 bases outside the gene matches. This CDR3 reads CASRNNRGGGYGYTF. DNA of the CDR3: TGTGCCAGCAGGAATAACAGGGGGGGCGGCTATGGCTACACCTTC.

CDR3 residues: CASSRDSSGELFF. The CDR3 DNA reads as TGTGCCAGCAGCCGGGACAGCTCCGGGGAGCTGTTTTTT. The gene calls are TRBV11-3 and TRBJ2-2, with 7 bases aligning to TRBD1. Germline lookup yields CDR1 SGHNT and CDR2 YENEEA. CDR3 length equals 13 residues. V lost 5 bases to trimming and J lost 6 bases; unmatched junction nucleotides: 3.

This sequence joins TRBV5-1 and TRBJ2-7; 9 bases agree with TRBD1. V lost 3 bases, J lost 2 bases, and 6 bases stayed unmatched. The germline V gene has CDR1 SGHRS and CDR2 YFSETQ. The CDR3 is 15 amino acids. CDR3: CASSSTWTGAYEQYF. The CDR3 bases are TGCGCCAGCAGCTCCACCTGGACAGGGGCCTACGAGCAGTACTTC. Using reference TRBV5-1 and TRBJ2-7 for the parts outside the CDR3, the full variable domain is KAGVTQTPRYLIKTRGQQVTLSCSPISGHRSVSWYQQTPGQGLQFLFEYFSETQRNKGNFPGRFSGRQFSNSRSEMNVSTLELGDSALYLCASSSTWTGAYEQYFGPGTRLTVT.